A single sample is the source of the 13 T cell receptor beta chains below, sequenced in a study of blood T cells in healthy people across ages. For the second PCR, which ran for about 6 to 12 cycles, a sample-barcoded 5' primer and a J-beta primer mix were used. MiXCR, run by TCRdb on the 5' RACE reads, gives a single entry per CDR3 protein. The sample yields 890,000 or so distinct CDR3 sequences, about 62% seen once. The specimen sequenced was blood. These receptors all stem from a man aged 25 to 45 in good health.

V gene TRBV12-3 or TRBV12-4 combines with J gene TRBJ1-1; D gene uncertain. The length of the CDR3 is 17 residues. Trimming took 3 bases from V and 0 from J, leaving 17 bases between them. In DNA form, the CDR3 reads TGTGCCAGCAGTTTTCAGGCCAACCGGCTCGTGAACACTGAAGCTTTCTTT. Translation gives CASSFQANRLVNTEAFF.

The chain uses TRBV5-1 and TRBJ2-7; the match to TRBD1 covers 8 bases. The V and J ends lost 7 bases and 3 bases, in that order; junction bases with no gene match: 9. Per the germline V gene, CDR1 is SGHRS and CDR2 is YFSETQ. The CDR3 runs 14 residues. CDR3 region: CASYEGTGNYEQYF. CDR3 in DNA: TGCGCCAGCTATGAAGGGACAGGAAACTACGAGCAGTACTTC.

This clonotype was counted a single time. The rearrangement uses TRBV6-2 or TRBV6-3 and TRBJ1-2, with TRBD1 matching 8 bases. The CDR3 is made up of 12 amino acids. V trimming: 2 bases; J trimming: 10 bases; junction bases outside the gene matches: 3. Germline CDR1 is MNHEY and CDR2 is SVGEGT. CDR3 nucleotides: TGTGCCAGCAGTTACGGGACAGGCCTCTACACCTTC. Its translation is CASSYGTGLYTF.

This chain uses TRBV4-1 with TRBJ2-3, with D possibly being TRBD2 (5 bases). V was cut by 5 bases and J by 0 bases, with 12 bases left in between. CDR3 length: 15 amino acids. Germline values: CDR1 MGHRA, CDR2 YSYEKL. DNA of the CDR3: TGCGCCAGCAGCGACCATGGACTGAGCACAGATACGCAGTATTTT. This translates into CASSDHGLSTDTQYF.

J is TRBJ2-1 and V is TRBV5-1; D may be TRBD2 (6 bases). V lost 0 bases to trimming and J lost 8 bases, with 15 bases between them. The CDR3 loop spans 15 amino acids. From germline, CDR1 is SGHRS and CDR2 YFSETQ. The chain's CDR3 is CASSLVERVRDEQFF. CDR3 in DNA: TGCGCCAGCAGCTTGGTCGAGCGGGTCCGGGATGAGCAGTTCTTC.

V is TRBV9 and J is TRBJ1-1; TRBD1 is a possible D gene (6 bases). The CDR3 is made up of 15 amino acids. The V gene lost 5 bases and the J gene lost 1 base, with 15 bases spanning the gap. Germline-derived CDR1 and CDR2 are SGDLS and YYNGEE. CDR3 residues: CASSSAGDANTEAFF. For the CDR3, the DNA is TGTGCCAGCAGTTCAGCAGGGGATGCGAACACTGAAGCTTTCTTT.

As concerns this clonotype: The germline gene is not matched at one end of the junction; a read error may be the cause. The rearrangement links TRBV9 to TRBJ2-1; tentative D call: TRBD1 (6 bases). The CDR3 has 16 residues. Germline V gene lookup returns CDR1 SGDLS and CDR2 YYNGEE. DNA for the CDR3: TGTGCCTGCAGCGTAGGATGGGACACCCCTTACAATGAGCAGTTCTTC. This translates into CACSVGWDTPYNEQFF.

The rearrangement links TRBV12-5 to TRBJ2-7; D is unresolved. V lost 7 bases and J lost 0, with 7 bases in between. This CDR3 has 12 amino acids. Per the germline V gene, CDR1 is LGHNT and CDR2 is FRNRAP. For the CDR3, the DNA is TGTGCTAGTGCTTCGGACTCCTACGAGCAGTACTTC. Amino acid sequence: CASASDSYEQYF. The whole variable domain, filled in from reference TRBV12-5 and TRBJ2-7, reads DARVTQTPRHKVTEMGQEVTMRCQPILGHNTVFWYRQTMMQGLELLAYFRNRAPLDDSGMPKDRFSAEMPDATLATLKIQPSEPRDSAVYFCASASDSYEQYFGPGTRLTVT.

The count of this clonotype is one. CDR3 amino acids: CASSLSPLLDPETQYF. The CDR3 nucleotides read TGTGCCAGCAGCTTATCCCCGCTACTAGACCCGGAGACCCAGTACTTC. The chain has TRBV7-2 and TRBJ2-5, with D possibly TRBD2 on 5 matching bases. There are 16 residues in the CDR3. Between the trimmed V and J ends, which lost 2 bases and 5 bases, there was a span of 18 bases. Germline loops: CDR1 SGHTA, CDR2 FQGNSA.

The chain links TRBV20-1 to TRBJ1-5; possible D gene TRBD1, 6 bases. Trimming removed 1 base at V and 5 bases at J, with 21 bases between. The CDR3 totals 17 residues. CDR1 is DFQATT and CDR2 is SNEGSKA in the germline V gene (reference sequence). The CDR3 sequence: CSARVFGDMKTDQPQHF. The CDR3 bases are TGCAGTGCTAGAGTTTTTGGGGACATGAAAACTGATCAGCCCCAGCATTTT.

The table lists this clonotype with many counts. The CDR3 nucleotides read TGTGCCAGCAGCCCGGGACAGGGAGGAGGTGAGCAGTTCTTC. Encoded protein: CASSPGQGGGEQFF. The chain recombines TRBV7-7 with TRBJ2-1, with 9 nucleotides matching TRBD1. Losses at the gene ends were 5 bases for V and 9 bases for J; bases not matched to a gene: 8. In germline, CDR1 is SSHAT, CDR2 FNYEAQ (reference sequence). The CDR3 runs to 14 residues. Drawing the rest from reference TRBV7-7 and TRBJ2-1, the complete variable domain is GAGVSQSPRYKVTKRGQDVTLRCDPISSHATLYWYQQALGQGPEFLTYFNYEAQPDKSGLPSDRFSAERPEGSISTLTIQRTEQRDSAMYRCASSPGQGGGEQFFGPGTRLTVL.

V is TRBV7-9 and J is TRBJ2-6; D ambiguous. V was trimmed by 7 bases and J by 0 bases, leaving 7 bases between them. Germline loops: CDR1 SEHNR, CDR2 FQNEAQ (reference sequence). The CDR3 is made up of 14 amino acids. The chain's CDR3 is CASTSTSGANVLTF. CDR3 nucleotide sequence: TGTGCCAGCACCTCAACCTCTGGGGCCAACGTCCTGACTTTC.

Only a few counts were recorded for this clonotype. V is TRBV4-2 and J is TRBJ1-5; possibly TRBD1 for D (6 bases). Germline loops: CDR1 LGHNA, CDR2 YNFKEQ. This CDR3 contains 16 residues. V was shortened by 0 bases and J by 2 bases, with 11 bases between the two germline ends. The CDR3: CASSQDLQGGNQPQHF. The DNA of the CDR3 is TGTGCCAGCAGCCAAGATCTACAGGGAGGCAATCAGCCCCAGCATTTT.